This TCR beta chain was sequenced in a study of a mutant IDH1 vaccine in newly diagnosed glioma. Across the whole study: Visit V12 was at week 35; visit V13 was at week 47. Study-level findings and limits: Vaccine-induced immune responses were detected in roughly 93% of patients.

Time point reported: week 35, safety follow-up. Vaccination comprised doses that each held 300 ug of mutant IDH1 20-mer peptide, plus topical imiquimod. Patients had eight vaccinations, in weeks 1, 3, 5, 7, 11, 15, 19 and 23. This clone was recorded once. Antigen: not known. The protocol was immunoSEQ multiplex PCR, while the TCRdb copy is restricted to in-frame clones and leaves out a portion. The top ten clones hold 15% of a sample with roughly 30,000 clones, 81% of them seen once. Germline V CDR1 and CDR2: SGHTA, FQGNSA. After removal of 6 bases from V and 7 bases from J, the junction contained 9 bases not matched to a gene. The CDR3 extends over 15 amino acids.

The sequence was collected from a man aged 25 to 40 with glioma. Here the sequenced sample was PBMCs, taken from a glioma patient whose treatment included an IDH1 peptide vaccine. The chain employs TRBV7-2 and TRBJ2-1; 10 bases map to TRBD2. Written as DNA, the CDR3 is TGTGCCAGCAGGGCGGACCTAGCGGGAGTTAATGAGCAGTTCTTC. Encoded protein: CASRADLAGVNEQFF. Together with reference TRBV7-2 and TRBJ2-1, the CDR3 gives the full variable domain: GAGVSQSPSNKVTEKGKDVELRCDPISGHTALYWYRQSLGQGLEFLIYFQGNSAPDKSGLPSDRFSAERTGGSVSTLTIQRTQQEDSAVYLCASRADLAGVNEQFFGPGTRLTVL.